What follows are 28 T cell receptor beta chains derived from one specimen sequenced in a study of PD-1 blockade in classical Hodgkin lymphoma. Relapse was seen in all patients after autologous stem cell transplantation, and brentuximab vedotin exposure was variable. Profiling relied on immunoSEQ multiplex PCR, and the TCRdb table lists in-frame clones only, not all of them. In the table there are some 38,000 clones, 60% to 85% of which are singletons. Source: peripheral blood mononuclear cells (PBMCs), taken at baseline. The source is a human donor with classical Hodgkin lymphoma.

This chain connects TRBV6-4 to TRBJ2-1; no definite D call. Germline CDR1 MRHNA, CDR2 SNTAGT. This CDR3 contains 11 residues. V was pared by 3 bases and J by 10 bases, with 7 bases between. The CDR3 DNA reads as TGTGCCAGCAGTGAAGGTGGAGAGCAGTTCTTC. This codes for CASSEGGEQFF.

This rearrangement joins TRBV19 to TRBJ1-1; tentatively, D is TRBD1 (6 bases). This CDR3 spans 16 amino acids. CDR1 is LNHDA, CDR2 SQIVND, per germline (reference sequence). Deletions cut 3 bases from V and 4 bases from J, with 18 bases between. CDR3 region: CASSIPGDTESTEAFF. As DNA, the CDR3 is TGTGCCAGTAGTATTCCCGGGGACACAGAAAGCACTGAAGCTTTCTTT.

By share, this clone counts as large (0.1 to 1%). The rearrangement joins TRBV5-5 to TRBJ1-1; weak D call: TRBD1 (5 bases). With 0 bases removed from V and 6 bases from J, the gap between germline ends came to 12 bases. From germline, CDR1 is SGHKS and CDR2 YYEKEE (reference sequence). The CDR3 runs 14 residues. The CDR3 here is CASSLDTGFSEAFF. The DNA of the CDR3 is TGTGCCAGCAGCTTGGATACAGGTTTCTCTGAAGCTTTCTTT. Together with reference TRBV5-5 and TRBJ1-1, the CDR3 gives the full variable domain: DAGVTQSPTHLIKTRGQQVTLRCSPISGHKSVSWYQQVLGQGPQFIFQYYEKEERGRGNFPDRFSARQFPNYSSELNVNALLLGDSALYLCASSLDTGFSEAFFGQGTRLTVV.

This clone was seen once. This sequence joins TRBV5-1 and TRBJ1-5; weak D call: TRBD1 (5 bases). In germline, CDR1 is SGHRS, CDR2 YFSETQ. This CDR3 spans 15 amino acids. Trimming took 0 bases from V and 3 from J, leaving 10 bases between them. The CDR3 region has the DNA TGCGCCAGCAGCTTGGCGGGACGGGTCAATCAGCCCCAGCATTTT. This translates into CASSLAGRVNQPQHF.

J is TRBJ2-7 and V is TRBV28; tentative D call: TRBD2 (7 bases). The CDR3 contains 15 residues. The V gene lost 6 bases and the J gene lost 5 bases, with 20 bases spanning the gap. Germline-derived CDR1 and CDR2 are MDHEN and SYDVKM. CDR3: CASSPEGEGIHEQYF. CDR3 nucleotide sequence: TGTGCCAGCAGCCCGGAGGGGGAGGGGATACACGAGCAGTACTTC.

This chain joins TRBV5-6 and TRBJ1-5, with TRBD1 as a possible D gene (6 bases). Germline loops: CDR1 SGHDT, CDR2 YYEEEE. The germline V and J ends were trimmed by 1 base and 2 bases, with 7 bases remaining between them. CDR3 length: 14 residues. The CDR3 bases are TGTGCCAGCAGCTTGTGGGGGCGCAATCAGCCCCAGCATTTT. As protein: CASSLWGRNQPQHF.

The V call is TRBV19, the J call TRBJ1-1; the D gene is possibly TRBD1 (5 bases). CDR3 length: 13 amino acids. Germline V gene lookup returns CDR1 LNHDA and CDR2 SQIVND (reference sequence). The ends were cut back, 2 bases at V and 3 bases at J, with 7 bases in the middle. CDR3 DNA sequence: TGTGCCAGTAGTATAAAAGGGGACACTGAAGCTTTCTTT. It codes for CASSIKGDTEAFF.

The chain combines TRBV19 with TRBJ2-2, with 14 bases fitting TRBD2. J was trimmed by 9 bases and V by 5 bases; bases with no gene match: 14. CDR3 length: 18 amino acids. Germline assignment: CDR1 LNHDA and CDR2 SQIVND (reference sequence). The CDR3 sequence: CASSWPGTSGRASWELFF. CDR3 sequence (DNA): TGTGCCAGTAGTTGGCCCGGGACTAGCGGGAGAGCCTCGTGGGAGCTGTTTTTT.

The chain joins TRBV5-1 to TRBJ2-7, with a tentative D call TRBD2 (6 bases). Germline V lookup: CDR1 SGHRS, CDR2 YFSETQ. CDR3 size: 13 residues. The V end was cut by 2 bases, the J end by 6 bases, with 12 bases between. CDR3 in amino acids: CASSFGGPGEQYF. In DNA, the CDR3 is TGCGCCAGCAGCTTCGGAGGGCCTGGCGAGCAGTACTTC.

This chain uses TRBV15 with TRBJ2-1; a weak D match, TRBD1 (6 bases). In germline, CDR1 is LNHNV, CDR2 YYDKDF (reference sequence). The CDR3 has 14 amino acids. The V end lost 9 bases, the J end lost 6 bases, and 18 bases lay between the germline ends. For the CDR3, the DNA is TGTGCCACGAGGGCGGCAGGGGTGTCCAATGAGCAGTTCTTC. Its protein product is CATRAAGVSNEQFF.

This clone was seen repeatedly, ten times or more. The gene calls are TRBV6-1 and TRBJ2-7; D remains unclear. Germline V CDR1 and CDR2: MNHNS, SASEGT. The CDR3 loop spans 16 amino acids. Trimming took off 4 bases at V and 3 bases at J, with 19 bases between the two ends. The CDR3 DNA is TGTGCCAGCAGTGGTGGGTTTGGCTCGGGTGGCTACGAGCAGTACTTC. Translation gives CASSGGFGSGGYEQYF.

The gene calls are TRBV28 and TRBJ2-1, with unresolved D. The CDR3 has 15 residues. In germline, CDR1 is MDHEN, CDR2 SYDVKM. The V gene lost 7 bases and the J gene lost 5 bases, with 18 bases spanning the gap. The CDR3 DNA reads TGTGCCAGCACCCCATCGGAGTATTTGGACAATGAGCAGTTCTTC. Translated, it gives CASTPSEYLDNEQFF.

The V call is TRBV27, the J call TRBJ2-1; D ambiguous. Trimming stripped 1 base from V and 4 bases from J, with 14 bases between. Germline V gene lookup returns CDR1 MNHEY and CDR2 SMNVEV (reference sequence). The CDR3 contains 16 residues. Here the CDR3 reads CASSLFRPVGYNEQFF. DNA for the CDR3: TGTGCCAGCAGTTTATTTCGGCCGGTGGGGTACAATGAGCAGTTCTTC.

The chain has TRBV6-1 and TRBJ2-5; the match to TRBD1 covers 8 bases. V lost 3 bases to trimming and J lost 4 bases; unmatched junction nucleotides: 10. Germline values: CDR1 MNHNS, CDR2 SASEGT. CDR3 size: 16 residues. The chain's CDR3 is CASSEITGTGGETQYF. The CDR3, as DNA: TGTGCCAGCAGTGAGATTACCGGGACAGGTGGAGAGACCCAGTACTTC.

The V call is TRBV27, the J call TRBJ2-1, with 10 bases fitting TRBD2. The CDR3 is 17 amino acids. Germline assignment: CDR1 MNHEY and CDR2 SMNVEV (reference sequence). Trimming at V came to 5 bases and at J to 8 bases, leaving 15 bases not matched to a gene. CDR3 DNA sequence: TGTGCCAGCAGTCCCTGGGCTAGCGGGAGAGTAGGGCATGAGCAGTTCTTC. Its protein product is CASSPWASGRVGHEQFF.

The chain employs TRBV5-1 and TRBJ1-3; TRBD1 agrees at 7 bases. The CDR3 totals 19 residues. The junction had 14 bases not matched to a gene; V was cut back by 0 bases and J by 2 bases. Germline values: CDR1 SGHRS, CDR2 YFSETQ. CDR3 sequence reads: CASSLESWAGGVPGNTIYF. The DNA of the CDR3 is TGCGCCAGCAGCTTGGAATCGTGGGCAGGGGGTGTTCCTGGAAACACCATATATTTT.

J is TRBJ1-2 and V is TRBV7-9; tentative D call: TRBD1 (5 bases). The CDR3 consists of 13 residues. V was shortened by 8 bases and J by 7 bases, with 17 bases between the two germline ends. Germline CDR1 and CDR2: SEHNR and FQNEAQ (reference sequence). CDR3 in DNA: TGTGCCAGCGCCAGGGCCGAGAGGGCTGGCTACACCTTC. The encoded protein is CASARAERAGYTF.

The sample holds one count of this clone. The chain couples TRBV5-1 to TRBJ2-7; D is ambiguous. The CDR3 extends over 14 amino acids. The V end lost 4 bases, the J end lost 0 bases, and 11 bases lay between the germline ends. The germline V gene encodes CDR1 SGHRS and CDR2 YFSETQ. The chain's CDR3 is CASSPREASYEQYF. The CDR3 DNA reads TGCGCCAGCAGCCCTCGAGAGGCCTCCTACGAGCAGTACTTC.

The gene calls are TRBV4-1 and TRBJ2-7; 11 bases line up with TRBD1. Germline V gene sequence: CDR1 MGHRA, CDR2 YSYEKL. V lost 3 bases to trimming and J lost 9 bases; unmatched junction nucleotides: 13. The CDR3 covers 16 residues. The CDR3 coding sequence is TGCGCCAGCAGCCAGCCGGGGACAGGGGGGTTCTACCGGCAGTACTTC. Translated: CASSQPGTGGFYRQYF.

The DNA of the CDR3 is TGCGCCAGCAGCTTAATGGGAGGGAGTGTGAGCTATGGCTACACCTTC. Translated, it gives CASSLMGGSVSYGYTF. The chain carries TRBV5-1 and TRBJ1-2; D call uncertain. V lost 2 bases and J lost 4, with 18 bases in between. The V gene's germline CDR1 is SGHRS and CDR2 YFSETQ. The CDR3 spans 16 residues.

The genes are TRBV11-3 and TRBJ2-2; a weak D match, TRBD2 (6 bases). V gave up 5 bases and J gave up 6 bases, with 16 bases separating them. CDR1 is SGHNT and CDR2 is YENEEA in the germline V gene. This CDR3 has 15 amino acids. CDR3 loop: CASSLRGGGPGELFF. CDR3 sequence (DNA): TGTGCCAGCAGCCTACGTGGAGGAGGGCCCGGGGAGCTGTTTTTT.

The chain's CDR3 is CASSRRLAGGYNEQFF. CDR3 sequence (DNA): TGTGCCAGCAGCCGTCGACTAGCGGGAGGCTACAATGAGCAGTTCTTC. V usage is TRBV11-2 and J usage is TRBJ2-1, with 13 bases identical to TRBD2. Unmatched junction bases numbered 4, after V lost 5 bases and J lost 3 bases. The CDR3 loop spans 16 amino acids. The germline CDR1 and CDR2 sequences are SGHAT and FQNNGV. Full variable domain (missing parts from reference TRBV11-2 and TRBJ2-1): EAGVAQSPRYKIIEKRQSVAFWCNPISGHATLYWYQQILGQGPKLLIQFQNNGVVDDSQLPKDRFSAERLKGVDSTLKIQPAKLEDSAVYLCASSRRLAGGYNEQFFGPGTRLTVL.

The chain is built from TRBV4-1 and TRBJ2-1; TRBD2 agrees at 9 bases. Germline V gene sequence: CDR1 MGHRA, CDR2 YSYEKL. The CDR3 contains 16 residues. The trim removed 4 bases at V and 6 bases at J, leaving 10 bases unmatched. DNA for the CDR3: TGCGCCAGCAGCCCGCGACTAGCGGAGGGGGCCAATGAGCAGTTCTTC. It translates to CASSPRLAEGANEQFF.

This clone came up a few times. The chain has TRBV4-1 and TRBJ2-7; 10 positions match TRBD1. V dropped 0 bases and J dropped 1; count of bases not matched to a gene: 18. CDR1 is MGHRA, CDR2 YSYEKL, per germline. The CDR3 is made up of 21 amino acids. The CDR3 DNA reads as TGCGCCAGCAGCCAAGAAGGGCCGGGACAGGGGTTCGCGGGAGCATCCTACGAGCAGTACTTC. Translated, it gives CASSQEGPGQGFAGASYEQYF.

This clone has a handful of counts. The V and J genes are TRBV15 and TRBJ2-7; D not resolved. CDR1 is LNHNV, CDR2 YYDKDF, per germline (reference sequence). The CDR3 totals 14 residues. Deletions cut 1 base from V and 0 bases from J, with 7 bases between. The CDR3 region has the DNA TGTGCCACCAGCAGAGTGGGTGGCTCCTACGAGCAGTACTTC. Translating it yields CATSRVGGSYEQYF.

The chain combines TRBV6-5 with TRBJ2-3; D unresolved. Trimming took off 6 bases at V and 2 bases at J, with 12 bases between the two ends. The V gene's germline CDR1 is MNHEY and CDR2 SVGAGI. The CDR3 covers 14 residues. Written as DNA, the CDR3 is TGTGCCAGCAGGTTCCGGCAGAACACAGATACGCAGTATTTT. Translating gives CASRFRQNTDTQYF.

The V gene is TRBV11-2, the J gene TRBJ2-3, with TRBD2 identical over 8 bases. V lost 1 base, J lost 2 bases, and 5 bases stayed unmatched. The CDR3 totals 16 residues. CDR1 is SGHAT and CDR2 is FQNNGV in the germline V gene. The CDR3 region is CASSLGLAGYTDTQYF. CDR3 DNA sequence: TGTGCCAGCAGCTTAGGTCTAGCGGGTTACACAGATACGCAGTATTTT. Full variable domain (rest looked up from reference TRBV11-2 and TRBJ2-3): EAGVAQSPRYKIIEKRQSVAFWCNPISGHATLYWYQQILGQGPKLLIQFQNNGVVDDSQLPKDRFSAERLKGVDSTLKIQPAKLEDSAVYLCASSLGLAGYTDTQYFGPGTRLTVL.

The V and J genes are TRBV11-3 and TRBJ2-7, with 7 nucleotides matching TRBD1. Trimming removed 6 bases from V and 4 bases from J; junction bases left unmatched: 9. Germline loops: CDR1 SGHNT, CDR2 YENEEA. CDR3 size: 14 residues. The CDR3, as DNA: TGTGCCAGCAGAGGACAGGATGGAAGGTACGAGCAGTACTTC. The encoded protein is CASRGQDGRYEQYF.